The 15 T cell receptor beta chains below all came from one sample that was sequenced in a study of cytomegalovirus exposure and HLA in healthy donors. Vbeta (60) and Jbeta (13) primers were used in the PCR. The method was immunoSEQ multiplex PCR; TCRdb's version includes in-frame clones alone and lacks a portion of them. The sample has 110,000 to 150,000 clones, roughly 80% seen once. Source material: PBMCs. These receptors were taken from a man between 18 and 29 years old in good health and CMV-seronegative.

The J gene is TRBJ2-7, the V gene TRBV12-5, with D maybe TRBD2 (6 bases). The CDR3 has 12 residues. Per the germline V gene, CDR1 is LGHNT and CDR2 is FRNRAP. The V end lost 9 bases, the J end lost 6 bases, and 15 bases lay between the germline ends. The CDR3 bases are TGTGCTAGCCAAGGAGGGTGGGGCGAGCAGTACTTC. Encoded protein: CASQGGWGEQYF.

The chain recombines TRBV5-1 with TRBJ1-2; unclear D gene. CDR1 is SGHRS and CDR2 is YFSETQ in the germline V gene. There are 13 residues in the CDR3. Trimming pared 1 base from V and 6 bases from J, leaving 10 bases between. The CDR3 is CASSLFVSDGYTF. CDR3 bases: TGCGCCAGCAGCTTGTTTGTTTCCGATGGCTACACCTTC. Complete variable domain (other parts from reference TRBV5-1 and TRBJ1-2): KAGVTQTPRYLIKTRGQQVTLSCSPISGHRSVSWYQQTPGQGLQFLFEYFSETQRNKGNFPGRFSGRQFSNSRSEMNVSTLELGDSALYLCASSLFVSDGYTFGSGTRLTVV.

The chain uses TRBV5-6 and TRBJ2-5; the D is unclear. The CDR3 has 14 amino acids. Trimming left V 1 base short and J 4 bases short, with 11 bases between. Germline V lookup: CDR1 SGHDT, CDR2 YYEEEE. CDR3 coding DNA: TGTGCCAGCAGCTTGTCTTCTATGGTAGAGACCCAGTACTTC. Its protein is CASSLSSMVETQYF.

The rearrangement links TRBV7-8 to TRBJ1-5, with 8 bases matching TRBD1. Germline V gene sequence: CDR1 SGHVS, CDR2 FQNEAQ. J was trimmed by 3 bases and V by 5 bases; bases with no gene match: 6. The CDR3 has 15 amino acids. CDR3 in amino acids: CASSPTTGDNQPQHF. CDR3 in DNA: TGTGCCAGCAGCCCAACGACAGGGGACAATCAGCCCCAGCATTTT.

V gene TRBV5-6 combines with J gene TRBJ2-3; 8 bases align to TRBD1. The CDR3 spans 17 residues. CDR1 and CDR2 (germline): SGHDT, YYEEEE. V gave up 1 base and J gave up 0 bases; unmatched junction bases: 7. This chain's CDR3 is CASSLRPGGSSTDTQYF. The CDR3 DNA follows: TGTGCCAGCAGCTTGCGGCCAGGGGGCAGTAGCACAGATACGCAGTATTTT.

This chain uses TRBV4-2 with TRBJ2-7; 7 positions agree with TRBD1. Trimming at V came to 0 bases and at J to 1 base, leaving 6 bases not matched to a gene. Germline V gene sequence: CDR1 LGHNA, CDR2 YNFKEQ. The CDR3 contains 16 residues. The chain's CDR3 is CASSQERGQLSYEQYF. The CDR3 nucleotides read TGTGCCAGCAGCCAAGAACGGGGACAGCTTTCCTACGAGCAGTACTTC.

Comments on this clone: The sample contains more than one DNA sequence encoding this CDR3. The gene calls are TRBV9 and TRBJ2-1, with a possible D match to TRBD2 (6 bases). The CDR3 totals 16 residues. Trimming took off 0 bases at V and 0 bases at J, with 10 bases between the two ends. The germline gives CDR1 SGDLS, CDR2 YYNGEE. CDR3 DNA: TGTGCCAGCAGCGTAGGGGGAGGAAGCTCCTACAATGAGCAGTTCTTC. This gives the protein CASSVGGGSSYNEQFF.

The CDR3 spells CASSQLAVNTDTQYF. The DNA of the CDR3 is TGCGCCAGCAGCCAACTAGCGGTAAACACAGATACGCAGTATTTT. V usage is TRBV4-3 and J usage is TRBJ2-3, with TRBD2 matching 7 bases. V was clipped by 2 bases and J by 2 bases; unmatched bases: 4. The germline V gene encodes CDR1 LGHNA and CDR2 YSLEER. This CDR3 is built from 15 residues.

The rearrangement uses TRBV7-2 and TRBJ2-3; maybe TRBD1 (5 bases). V was shortened by 5 bases and J by 3 bases, with 15 bases between the two germline ends. This CDR3 comprises 15 residues. The germline gives CDR1 SGHTA, CDR2 FQGNSA. CDR3 amino acids: CASSLKLAGTDTQYF. CDR3 bases: TGTGCCAGCAGCCTTAAATTGGCAGGGACAGATACGCAGTATTTT.

Points on this clone: The germline gene is not matched at one end of the junction; a read error may be the cause. Other DNA sequences in the same sample also yield this CDR3. This chain links TRBV9 with TRBJ1-4; D call uncertain. Germline CDR1 is SGDLS and CDR2 is YYNGEE. The CDR3 consists of 14 residues. CDR3 coding DNA: TGTGCTAGCAGCGTGGAGGGTAGGAATGAAAAACTGTTTTTT. Translating gives CASSVEGRNEKLFF.

Only one count was recorded for this clone. V gene TRBV14 combines with J gene TRBJ1-1; D uncertain. The germline V gene has CDR1 SGHDN and CDR2 FVKESK. The CDR3 totals 12 residues. With 1 base removed from V and 8 bases from J, the gap between germline ends came to 8 bases. CDR3 residues: CASSQVLQEAFF. CDR3 nucleotides: TGTGCCAGCAGCCAAGTCTTACAGGAAGCTTTCTTT.

The rearrangement links TRBV7-2 to TRBJ1-2, with TRBD1 matching over 7 bases. Germline assignment: CDR1 SGHTA and CDR2 FQGNSA. Losses at the gene ends were 3 bases for V and 6 bases for J; bases not matched to a gene: 10. The CDR3 spans 15 residues. DNA for the CDR3: TGTGCCAGCAGCTTTCGGGGGACAGTCCTTCATGGCTACACCTTC. Protein product: CASSFRGTVLHGYTF.

This rearrangement joins TRBV6-6 to TRBJ1-1; D is possibly TRBD1 (5 bases). CDR3 length: 13 residues. Trimming removed 11 bases from V and 0 bases from J, with 13 bases in between. Germline CDR1 MNHNY, CDR2 SVGAGI (reference sequence). CDR3 amino acids: CAARTRMNTEAFF. The CDR3, as DNA: TGTGCCGCACGGACAAGAATGAACACTGAAGCTTTCTTT.

CDR3 loop: CASSQATRGGGYYEQYF. The CDR3 DNA is TGCGCCAGCAGCCAAGCGACCCGGGGGGGCGGTTACTACGAGCAGTACTTC. The chain joins TRBV4-3 to TRBJ2-7; 8 nucleotides agree with TRBD2. This CDR3 region has 17 residues. Losses at the gene ends were 1 base for V and 3 bases for J; bases not matched to a gene: 11. CDR1 and CDR2 from the germline V gene are LGHNA and YSLEER.

The rearrangement joins TRBV5-6 to TRBJ2-1; D is possibly TRBD1 (7 bases). Germline V lookup: CDR1 SGHDT, CDR2 YYEEEE. The CDR3 runs 16 residues. The V end was cut by 4 bases, the J end by 1 base, with 15 bases between. CDR3 coding DNA: TGTGCCAGCAGCCGTACAGGGGAGGTATCCTACAATGAGCAGTTCTTC. This codes for CASSRTGEVSYNEQFF.